This T cell receptor (beta chain) came from a study of shared clonotypes between healthy human individuals. Regarding the study as a whole: Despite large depth, sorted-subset datasets appeared incompletely sequenced.

The naive CD8 subset, CD45RO-negative cells positively selected for CCR7, excluded terminally differentiated effector memory CD45RA+ cells. Germline V lookup: CDR1 PRHDT, CDR2 FYEKMQ (reference sequence). This CDR3 has 13 residues. Trimming shortened V by 7 bases and J by 0 bases, and 9 bases separated the two germline ends. As for this clone: Its antigen is unknown.

Assay used: immunoSEQ multiplex PCR; TCRdb lists only in-frame clones, some missing. The profile shows under 1 million clones, approximately 96% of them singletons. The origin of this receptor is a man aged 25 to 40 in good health. The rearrangement links TRBV13 to TRBJ1-1; perhaps TRBD1 as D (6 bases). Sequencing was done on a sample of naive CD8+ T cells sorted from blood. The CDR3 here is CASTWTVNTEAFF. Here the CDR3 DNA reads TGTGCCAGCACCTGGACAGTGAACACTGAAGCTTTCTTT.